Reported below is one T cell receptor (beta chain). Produced via immunoSEQ multiplex PCR; TCRdb's table is partial and in-frame only. The sample carries roughly 100,000 clones, about 90% recorded once. This entry comes from a study of blood T cell repertoires in COVID-19. Germline V gene data show CDR1 as MNHEY and CDR2 as SMNVEV (reference sequence). V lost 4 bases, J lost 5 bases, and 3 bases stayed unmatched. CDR3 length equals 16 residues. The chain has TRBV27 and TRBJ2-2; TRBD2 agrees at 14 bases. The source material was peripheral blood. This sequence was found in a woman aged 50 to 65 in a cohort sampled during active COVID-19. This CDR3 reads CASSSRLAGGTGELFF. The CDR3 coding sequence is TGTGCCAGCAGTTCTCGACTAGCGGGAGGGACCGGGGAGCTGTTTTTT.